These 30 T cell receptor beta chains were all obtained from the same sample, sequenced in a study of graft-versus-host responses after intestinal transplantation (dated by TCRdb to about 2021). Library construction relied on the immunoSEQ multiplex PCR assay. Not all clones reach the TCRdb copy of this immuneACCESS table, which keeps in-frame sequences only. Checked studies attribute under half of the gap to unresolved V genes and leave the rest unexplained. For this sample there are about 100,000 clones; approximately 90% appear just once. Less than 0.85% of the sample lies in the top ten. The sample's time point label is to be understood as: cells obtained before transplantation from donor or recipient. The antigens for these receptors are not known. The sample consisted of unstimulated CD4+ T cells sorted from spleen or lymph node cells, taken before transplant. These receptors were collected from a human donor who was the organ donor for an intestinal transplant.

Note on this clone: The germline gene is not matched at one end of the junction; a read error may be the cause. V gene TRBV7-7 combines with J gene TRBJ2-2, with D tentatively TRBD2 (5 bases). The CDR3 runs 15 residues. Germline V CDR1 and CDR2: SSHAT, FNYEAQ (reference sequence). For the CDR3, the DNA is TGTGCTAGCAGCTTAGGGAGCTCGTCCACCGGGGAGCTGTTTTTT. This codes for CASSLGSSSTGELFF.

V usage is TRBV6-5 and J usage is TRBJ1-2; D is unresolved. Germline CDR1 is MNHEY and CDR2 is SVGAGI. With 5 bases removed from V and 4 bases from J, the gap between germline ends came to 14 bases. The CDR3 contains 14 residues. The CDR3 sequence: CASSEDRPPYGYTF. For the CDR3, the DNA is TGTGCCAGCAGTGAAGATAGACCCCCCTATGGCTACACCTTC.

The chain uses TRBV5-1 and TRBJ2-5; the D gene could be TRBD1 or TRBD2 (5 bases each). The closer fit of TRBJ2-7 to the DNA end suggests the J call may be wrong. Germline assignment: CDR1 SGHRS and CDR2 YFSETQ. The CDR3 has 16 residues. The CDR3 region is CASSLAKGPLSYEQYF. Here the CDR3 DNA reads TGCGCCAGCAGCTTGGCCAAGGGACCGTTATCCTACGAGCAGTACTTC.

This sequence joins TRBV7-3 and TRBJ1-1, with TRBD1 identical over 9 bases. The CDR3 contains 15 residues. Germline V CDR1 and CDR2: SGHTA, FQGTGA. After removal of 5 bases from V and 4 bases from J, the junction contained 8 bases not matched to a gene. DNA of the CDR3: TGTGCCAGCAGCGAACAGGGGGCGCTGAGCACTGAAGCTTTCTTT. As protein: CASSEQGALSTEAFF.

The chain combines TRBV27 with TRBJ2-7, with 7 bases that match TRBD1. V lost 4 bases and J lost 2; bases outside the gene matches: 5. The CDR3 is 14 amino acids. Germline loops: CDR1 MNHEY, CDR2 SMNVEV (reference sequence). The CDR3 nucleotides are TGTGCCAGCAGTTCCTCCGGGACAGCCTACGAGCAGTACTTC. It encodes CASSSSGTAYEQYF.

This rearrangement joins TRBV11-2 to TRBJ2-7, with 11 bases identical to TRBD2. The CDR3 spans 14 residues. V shed 5 bases and J 9 bases; nucleotides not matched to a gene: 9. The germline CDR1 and CDR2 sequences are SGHAT and FQNNGV. In DNA form, the CDR3 reads TGTGCCAGCAGCCCGGGACTAGCGGCCGAGCGGCAGTACTTC. It codes for CASSPGLAAERQYF.

The CDR3 DNA is TGTGCCATCAGCCGACAGGGCCAATACGAGCAGTACTTC. Its translation: CAISRQGQYEQYF. This sequence joins TRBV10-3 and TRBJ2-7, with TRBD1 identical over 7 bases. The germline V gene has CDR1 ENHRY and CDR2 SYGVKD. This CDR3 is built from 13 residues. V gave up 6 bases and J gave up 4 bases; unmatched junction bases: 6.

J is TRBJ2-7 and V is TRBV5-1; D possibly corresponds to TRBD2 (6 bases). Germline V gene sequence: CDR1 SGHRS, CDR2 YFSETQ. CDR3 size: 15 residues. Trimming took off 4 bases at V and 5 bases at J, with 19 bases between the two ends. The CDR3 reads CASSSSGGNADEQYF. For the CDR3, the DNA is TGCGCCAGCAGCAGTAGCGGAGGAAACGCCGACGAGCAGTACTTC.

The chain combines TRBV6-1 with TRBJ1-3, with D unresolved. Germline V lookup: CDR1 MNHNS, CDR2 SASEGT. The CDR3 consists of 12 residues. Trimming took 9 bases from V and 0 from J, leaving 6 bases between them. The CDR3 here is CASRDSGNTIYF. The CDR3 DNA follows: TGTGCCAGTAGGGACTCTGGAAACACCATATATTTT.

CDR3 sequence (DNA): TGTGCCAGTAGGGGCAGCGGGAGCTCCTACAATGAGCAGTTCTTC. Protein product: CASRGSGSSYNEQFF. This chain links TRBV19 with TRBJ2-1; TRBD2 matches at 8 bases. The CDR3 covers 15 residues. CDR1 LNHDA and CDR2 SQIVND come from the germline V gene (reference sequence). Trimming took 6 bases from V and 0 from J; bases not matched to a gene: 4. The whole variable domain, remainder taken from reference TRBV19 and TRBJ2-1, is DGGITQSPKYLFRKEGQNVTLSCEQNLNHDAMYWYRQDPGQGLRLIYYSQIVNDFQKGDIAEGYSVSREKKESFPLTVTSAQKNPTAFYLCASRGSGSSYNEQFFGPGTRLTVL.

As regards this clone: Other DNA sequences from this sample encode an identical CDR3 as well. The chain carries TRBV14 and TRBJ2-6, with a tentative D call TRBD2 (6 bases). CDR3 length: 16 residues. The V and J ends lost 1 base and 2 bases respectively, with 9 bases between them. Germline CDR1 is SGHDN and CDR2 is FVKESK. CDR3 DNA: TGTGCCAGCAGCCAAGTGGGGGGTCCTGGGGCCAACGTCCTGACTTTC. This sequence encodes CASSQVGGPGANVLTF.

This clone was picked up a small number of times. The chain employs TRBV5-1 and TRBJ2-3; 14 bases agree with TRBD2. Germline trimming cut 4 bases from V and 0 bases from J; bases unmatched to any gene: 7. The length of the CDR3 is 18 residues. Per germline, CDR1 SGHRS and CDR2 YFSETQ. The CDR3 DNA sequence: TGCGCCAGCAGCCCCGGCGGACTAGCGGGGGGCAGCACAGATACGCAGTATTTT. This gives the protein CASSPGGLAGGSTDTQYF.

The V and J genes are TRBV13 and TRBJ1-2; D not resolved. The germline V and J ends were trimmed by 8 bases and 2 bases, with 18 bases remaining between them. This CDR3 spans 15 amino acids. Germline V gives CDR1 PRHDT, CDR2 FYEKMQ (reference sequence). This chain's CDR3 is CASLFSLGPNYGYTF. CDR3 nucleotide sequence: TGTGCCAGCTTATTCAGTCTCGGGCCCAACTATGGCTACACCTTC.

Note on this clone: Within the sample, other DNA sequences also encode this same CDR3. This chain connects TRBV11-2 to TRBJ1-1; D ambiguous. The V gene's germline CDR1 is SGHAT and CDR2 FQNNGV. Trimming took off 2 bases at V and 4 bases at J, with 2 bases between the two ends. The CDR3 is 11 amino acids. The CDR3 protein is CASSLRTEAFF. CDR3 sequence (DNA): TGTGCCAGCAGCTTACGCACTGAAGCTTTCTTT.

The V call is TRBV5-1, the J call TRBJ1-6, with D tentatively TRBD1 (5 bases). V was trimmed by 3 bases and J by 0 bases, leaving 10 bases between them. CDR3 length equals 16 residues. The V gene's germline CDR1 is SGHRS and CDR2 YFSETQ. The CDR3 here is CASSWGRSSYNSPLHF. In DNA, the CDR3 is TGCGCCAGCAGCTGGGGACGGAGCTCCTATAATTCACCCCTCCACTTT.

V usage is TRBV19 and J usage is TRBJ2-3; D might be TRBD1 or TRBD2, each matching 6 bases. The CDR3 has 14 residues. Germline CDR1 LNHDA, CDR2 SQIVND (reference sequence). V gave up 5 bases and J gave up 5 bases, with 14 bases separating them. In DNA form, the CDR3 reads TGTGCCAGTAGTTGGGGGGCTAAGAGAGATACGCAGTATTTT. It specifies CASSWGAKRDTQYF.

This sequence joins TRBV2 and TRBJ1-2; D is unclear. In germline, CDR1 is SNHLY, CDR2 FYNNEI. V dropped 5 bases and J dropped 0 bases, with 1 base sitting between them. CDR3 length: 11 amino acids. As DNA, the CDR3 is TGTGCCAGCAGTCCTAACTATGGCTACACCTTC. It yields the protein CASSPNYGYTF.

This chain uses TRBV2 with TRBJ1-2; D uncertain. V lost 8 bases, J lost 2 bases, and 18 bases lay in between. The CDR3 runs 15 residues. From germline, CDR1 is SNHLY and CDR2 FYNNEI. The CDR3 region has the DNA TGTGCCAGCTTATTCAGTCTCGGGCCCAACTATGGCTACACCTTC. Translated: CASLFSLGPNYGYTF. The complete variable domain, with remaining parts taken from reference TRBV2 and TRBJ1-2, reads EPEVTQTPSHQVTQMGQEVILRCVPISNHLYFYWYRQILGQKVEFLVSFYNNEISEKSEIFDDQFSVERPDGSNFTLKIRSTKLEDSAMYFCASLFSLGPNYGYTFGSGTRLTVV.

This chain connects TRBV23-1 to TRBJ1-1, with 8 positions matching TRBD1. TRBV23-1 is marked as an open reading frame, function uncertain. This CDR3 region has 16 residues. The junction had 6 bases not matched to a gene; V was cut back by 0 bases and J by 3 bases. The CDR3: CASSQSRGRRYTEAFF. The CDR3 bases are TGCGCCAGCAGTCAATCCAGGGGGCGCAGGTACACTGAAGCTTTCTTT.

The chain combines TRBV6-1 with TRBJ2-3; D gene unclear. Per germline, CDR1 MNHNS and CDR2 SASEGT. V gave up 2 bases and J gave up 2 bases, with 8 bases separating them. The length of the CDR3 is 14 residues. The CDR3 sequence is CASSERGYTDTQYF. CDR3 sequence (DNA): TGTGCCAGCAGTGAACGAGGCTACACAGATACGCAGTATTTT.

J is TRBJ2-2 and V is TRBV7-9, with 7 bases aligning to TRBD1. With 5 bases clipped from V and 10 bases from J, the junction kept 10 bases outside the gene matches. CDR1 and CDR2 (germline): SEHNR, FQNEAQ (reference sequence). CDR3 length equals 14 residues. The CDR3 coding sequence is TGTGCCAGCAGCGTCCGACAGGGCGTGGAGGAGCTGTTTTTT. Its translation is CASSVRQGVEELFF.

This chain joins TRBV11-2 and TRBJ1-2; no clear D. The V and J ends lost 3 bases and 4 bases respectively, with 12 bases between them. From germline, CDR1 is SGHAT and CDR2 FQNNGV. The CDR3 contains 14 residues. CDR3 loop: CASSLEPRAYGYTF. CDR3 nucleotide sequence: TGTGCCAGCAGCTTGGAACCGAGAGCCTATGGCTACACCTTC.

The V gene is TRBV30, the J gene TRBJ2-3; possibly TRBD2 for D (6 bases). CDR1 GTSNPN and CDR2 SVGIG come from the germline V gene (reference sequence). The CDR3 runs to 14 residues. The V and J ends lost 2 bases and 4 bases respectively, with 13 bases between them. In DNA form, the CDR3 reads TGTGCCTGGAGTATCGGGCCGGGGGCAGATACGCAGTATTTT. Amino acid sequence: CAWSIGPGADTQYF.

The chain links TRBV7-9 to TRBJ2-1; D is possibly TRBD1 (5 bases). CDR3 size: 17 residues. V was clipped by 0 bases and J by 7 bases, with 19 bases between them. Germline V lookup: CDR1 SEHNR, CDR2 FQNEAQ (reference sequence). The CDR3 DNA reads TGTGCCAGCAGCTTAGCGCTCGTTCAGGGAATTCGAAATGAGCAGTTCTTC. Translating gives CASSLALVQGIRNEQFF. Supplemented by reference TRBV7-9 and TRBJ2-1, the full variable domain reads DTGVSQNPRHKITKRGQNVTFRCDPISEHNRLYWYRQTLGQGPEFLTYFQNEAQLEKSRLLSDRFSAERPKGSFSTLEIQRTEQGDSAMYLCASSLALVQGIRNEQFFGPGTRLTVL.

This clone appeared a few times. The chain couples TRBV19 to TRBJ1-4; D may be TRBD1 (6 bases). Trimming shortened V by 5 bases and J by 8 bases, and 15 bases separated the two germline ends. Germline CDR1 and CDR2: LNHDA and SQIVND (reference sequence). CDR3 size: 14 residues. CDR3: CASSRQVLVEKLFF. The DNA for the CDR3 is TGTGCCAGTAGTCGACAGGTATTGGTCGAAAAACTGTTTTTT.

The J gene is TRBJ2-7, the V gene TRBV11-2, with TRBD2 matching 11 bases. There are 14 residues in the CDR3. V lost 9 bases and J lost 5; bases outside the gene matches: 9. Germline-derived CDR1 and CDR2 are SGHAT and FQNNGV. Here the CDR3 reads CASKKGGLADEQYF. The CDR3 DNA sequence: TGTGCCAGTAAGAAGGGGGGACTAGCGGACGAGCAGTACTTC.

The rearrangement uses TRBV9 and TRBJ2-1; 12 bases map to TRBD2. The CDR3 spans 20 residues. Losses at the gene ends were 0 bases for V and 6 bases for J; bases not matched to a gene: 16. Per the germline V gene, CDR1 is SGDLS and CDR2 is YYNGEE. The CDR3 sequence is CASSVGSGLAGGRVGNEQFF. The CDR3 DNA reads as TGTGCCAGCAGCGTAGGTTCGGGGCTAGCGGGAGGGCGGGTAGGCAATGAGCAGTTCTTC.

The chain links TRBV29-1 to TRBJ2-4; D call uncertain. CDR1 is SQVTM, CDR2 ANQGSEA, per germline. There are 14 residues in the CDR3. V lost 5 bases and J 0 bases, leaving 11 bases between the germline ends. CDR3 region: CSVQARVAKNIQYF. As DNA, the CDR3 is TGCAGCGTTCAGGCCCGCGTAGCCAAAAACATTCAGTACTTC.

DNA for the CDR3: TGTGCCAGCAGTTACAGAAGCAATCAGCCCCAGCATTTT. This encodes CASSYRSNQPQHF. This sequence joins TRBV6-5 and TRBJ1-5; no firm D call. CDR1 is MNHEY and CDR2 is SVGAGI in the germline V gene. The CDR3 spans 13 residues. V lost 2 bases, J lost 1 base, and 3 bases lay in between.

Points on this clone: The germline gene is not matched at one end of the junction; a read error may be the cause. Different DNA sequences within this sample yield the same CDR3. The chain employs TRBV5-4 and TRBJ2-5, with 8 bases identical to TRBD2. This CDR3 comprises 14 residues. Germline V lookup: CDR1 SGHNT, CDR2 YYREEE (reference sequence). The CDR3: CASSSGGWEETQYF. The CDR3 DNA is TGCGCCAGCAGCTCGGGAGGGTGGGAAGAGACCCAGTACTTC.